The 19 T cell receptor beta chains reported below all come from one sample, sequenced in a study of identical twins. One entry per CDR3 protein, called by TCRdb with MiXCR from the 5' RACE reads. The table includes 500,000 to 550,000 distinct CDR3 sequences, approximately 22% detected once. The sample was also reused in another study, on T cells expressing NK-cell markers.

Sequences were obtained from CD4+ T cells sorted from blood. The source of these receptors is a woman between 18 and 29 years old in good health.

In its sample, this clonotype was seen many times. CDR3 coding DNA: TGTGCCATCAGTGACCCGGGTGGAGGGGACCACGAGCAGTACTTC. The encoded protein is CAISDPGGGDHEQYF. This sequence joins TRBV10-3 and TRBJ2-7; maybe TRBD2 (6 bases). Germline loops: CDR1 ENHRY, CDR2 SYGVKD. The CDR3 runs 15 residues. Trimming removed 3 bases at V and 5 bases at J, with 17 bases between.

V is TRBV5-1 and J is TRBJ2-1; 15 bases agree with TRBD2. Losses at the gene ends were 4 bases for V and 7 bases for J; bases not matched to a gene: 9. The CDR3 length is 17 residues. Germline V gene sequence: CDR1 SGHRS, CDR2 YFSETQ. CDR3 coding DNA: TGCGCCAGCAGCCCGGGACTAGCGGGAGGATTAAGGAATGAGCAGTTCTTC. The encoded protein is CASSPGLAGGLRNEQFF.

This clonotype has just a few counts. This may come from a read error, since a much larger clone is one base off. The CDR3 nucleotides are TGTGCCAGCAGTAACTCTGGGGCCAACGTCCTGACTTTC. Residues: CASSNSGANVLTF. V usage is TRBV12-3 or TRBV12-4 and J usage is TRBJ2-6, with D hard to call. Trimming stripped 5 bases from V and 0 bases from J, with 2 bases between. The CDR3 extends over 13 amino acids.

The rearrangement uses TRBV12-3 or TRBV12-4 and TRBJ1-2; unclear D gene. Between the trimmed V and J ends, which lost 7 bases and 4 bases, there was a span of 16 bases. The CDR3 has 14 residues. CDR3 protein: CASTTRAKPYGYTF. The CDR3 DNA reads as TGTGCCAGCACCACAAGGGCCAAACCCTATGGCTACACCTTC.

This clonotype was observed a few times. This chain uses TRBV12-3 or TRBV12-4 with TRBJ1-1; no clear D. The V end lost 5 bases, the J end lost 11 bases, and 21 bases lay between the germline ends. The CDR3 sequence is 14 residues long. CDR3 DNA: TGTGCCAGCAGTACAGTTTTCAATCGCCCTGGCGCTTTCTTT. It is translated as CASSTVFNRPGAFF.

The chain has TRBV12-3 or TRBV12-4 and TRBJ2-4; 12 bases are shared with TRBD1. This CDR3 comprises 14 residues. With 3 bases clipped from V and 6 bases from J, the junction kept 0 bases outside the gene matches. This CDR3 is CASSLGQGANIQYF. The CDR3 DNA is TGTGCCAGCAGTTTGGGACAGGGGGCAAACATTCAGTACTTC.

This clonotype was observed many times. V usage is TRBV12-3 or TRBV12-4 and J usage is TRBJ2-1; D is ambiguous. This CDR3 comprises 12 residues. V was trimmed by 5 bases and J by 6 bases, leaving 8 bases between them. Written as DNA, the CDR3 is TGTGCCAGCAGTCCACCTGGCAATGAGCAGTTCTTC. Residues: CASSPPGNEQFF.

This sequence joins TRBV2 and TRBJ2-1, with D maybe TRBD1 (6 bases). The V and J ends lost 7 bases and 0 bases respectively, with 13 bases between them. Germline assignment: CDR1 SNHLY and CDR2 FYNNEI. The CDR3 has 15 amino acids. This CDR3 is CASTYQGLSYNEQFF. The CDR3, as DNA: TGTGCCAGCACTTACCAGGGGCTCTCCTACAATGAGCAGTTCTTC.

The CDR3 region is CASSFARGYEQYF. The CDR3 DNA is TGTGCCAGCAGTTTCGCGAGGGGTTACGAGCAGTACTTC. The chain combines TRBV6-2 or TRBV6-3 with TRBJ2-7; D tentatively fits TRBD1 or TRBD2 (5 bases each). Trimming shortened V by 4 bases and J by 4 bases, and 11 bases separated the two germline ends. Germline assignment: CDR1 MNHEY and CDR2 SVGEGT. The CDR3 extends over 13 amino acids.

The chain joins TRBV5-1 to TRBJ1-2, with D uncertain. CDR1 SGHRS and CDR2 YFSETQ come from the germline V gene. This CDR3 spans 14 amino acids. V was shortened by 0 bases and J by 8 bases, with 14 bases between the two germline ends. The CDR3 coding sequence is TGCGCCAGCAGCTTGGCCTACGAGACGCGGGGCTACACCTTC. Its protein product is CASSLAYETRGYTF.

This chain connects TRBV10-1 to TRBJ2-2; 10 bases align to TRBD2. CDR3 length: 14 amino acids. The V and J ends lost 6 bases and 7 bases, in that order; junction bases with no gene match: 5. Germline V gives CDR1 WNHNN, CDR2 SYGVQD (reference sequence). The CDR3 is CASSGAGGNGELFF. The CDR3 bases are TGCGCCAGCAGCGGAGCGGGGGGGAACGGGGAGCTGTTTTTT.

This clonotype was seen only a few times. This rearrangement joins TRBV6-5 to TRBJ2-2; the D call may be TRBD1 or TRBD2 (5 bases each). The V and J ends lost 2 bases and 7 bases respectively, with 8 bases between them. This CDR3 spans 13 amino acids. Germline V CDR1 and CDR2: MNHEY, SVGAGI. The CDR3 reads CASSYGGYGELFF. The CDR3 bases are TGTGCCAGCAGTTACGGGGGATACGGGGAGCTGTTTTTT.

This clonotype was counted a single time. The chain recombines TRBV10-3 with TRBJ1-3; unclear D gene. Germline V CDR1 and CDR2: ENHRY, SYGVKD. CDR3 length equals 14 residues. V was cut by 11 bases and J by 0 bases, with 14 bases left in between. CDR3 nucleotides: TGTGCCTCGTCGACACCCTACTCTGGAAACACCATATATTTT. It is translated as CASSTPYSGNTIYF.

This clonotype was seen a handful of times. Germline and junction disagree at one end, which may indicate a read error. The J gene is TRBJ2-1, the V gene TRBV5-1; D is possibly TRBD2 (6 bases). CDR3 size: 14 residues. The germline CDR1 and CDR2 sequences are SGHRS and YFSETQ. The DNA for the CDR3 is TGCGCCAGCACCTTGGGGGGTGTCAACAATGAGCAGTTCTTC. This gives the protein CASTLGGVNNEQFF.

This clonotype has just a few counts. This sequence joins TRBV7-9 and TRBJ1-4, with D possibly matching TRBD1 (6 bases). This CDR3 has 15 amino acids. Looked up from germline, CDR1 is SEHNR and CDR2 is FQNEAQ (reference sequence). The V gene lost 5 bases and the J gene lost 7 bases, with 17 bases spanning the gap. Here the CDR3 reads CASSLSQGLGEKLFF. The CDR3 nucleotides are TGTGCCAGCAGCCTCAGTCAGGGGCTCGGTGAAAAACTGTTTTTT.

This clonotype was found once. V usage is TRBV6-5 and J usage is TRBJ2-2, with a possible D match to TRBD2 (6 bases). Looked up from germline, CDR1 is MNHEY and CDR2 is SVGAGI. Trimming took off 3 bases at V and 4 bases at J, with 15 bases between the two ends. The CDR3 spans 16 residues. The chain's CDR3 is CASSYWRAGTTGELFF. The CDR3 DNA is TGTGCCAGCAGTTATTGGAGGGCGGGAACCACCGGGGAGCTGTTTTTT.

This clonotype has only a few counts. This chain uses TRBV30 with TRBJ2-3; D might be TRBD1 or TRBD2, each matching 6 bases. Per germline, CDR1 GTSNPN and CDR2 SVGIG (reference sequence). This CDR3 comprises 14 residues. V was clipped by 2 bases and J by 7 bases, with 16 bases between them. The CDR3 protein is CAWSPLGGLYTQYF. In DNA form, the CDR3 reads TGTGCCTGGAGTCCCCTGGGGGGCCTGTATACGCAGTATTTT. The full variable domain, completed using reference TRBV30 and TRBJ2-3, is SQTIHQWPATLVQPVGSPLSLECTVEGTSNPNLYWYRQAAGRGLQLLFYSVGIGQISSEVPQNLSASRPQDRQFILSSKKLLLSDSGFYLCAWSPLGGLYTQYFGPGTRLTVL.

This clonotype turned up a few times. The chain recombines TRBV5-1 with TRBJ2-3; D not resolved. The V gene lost 4 bases and the J gene lost 5 bases, with 8 bases spanning the gap. CDR1 and CDR2 from the germline V gene are SGHRS and YFSETQ. The CDR3 length is 12 residues. CDR3: CASSHPGDTQYF. The CDR3 bases are TGCGCCAGCAGCCACCCTGGAGATACGCAGTATTTT.

The chain has TRBV12-3 or TRBV12-4 and TRBJ1-2, with D perhaps matching TRBD1 (5 bases). The CDR3 length is 13 residues. V was cut by 2 bases and J by 8 bases, with 12 bases left in between. The CDR3 loop is CASSLSTGQGYTF. CDR3 nucleotide sequence: TGTGCCAGCAGTTTATCTACAGGACAAGGCTACACCTTC.